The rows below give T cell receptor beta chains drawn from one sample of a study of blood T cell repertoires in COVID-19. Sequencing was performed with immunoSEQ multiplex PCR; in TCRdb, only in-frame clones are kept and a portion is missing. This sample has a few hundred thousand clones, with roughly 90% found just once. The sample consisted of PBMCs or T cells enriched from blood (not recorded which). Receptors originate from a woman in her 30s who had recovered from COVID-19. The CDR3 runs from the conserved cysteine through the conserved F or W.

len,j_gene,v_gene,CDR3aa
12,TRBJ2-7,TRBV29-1,CSVTSDSMRQYF
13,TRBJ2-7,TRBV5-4,CASSRDSPYEQYF
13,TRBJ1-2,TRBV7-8,CASSLVGRGGYTF
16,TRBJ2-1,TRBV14,CASSRTAGVGGNEQFF
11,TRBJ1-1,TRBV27,CARPGGPEAFF
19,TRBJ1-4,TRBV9,CASSPTPGTELLTNEKLFF
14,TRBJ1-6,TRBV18,CASSLPEGSSPLHF
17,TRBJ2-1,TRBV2,CASTLFGGDPSYNEQFF
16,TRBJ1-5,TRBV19,CASSINRVLSNQPQHF
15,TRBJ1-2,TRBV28,CASSFPGVGTYGYTF
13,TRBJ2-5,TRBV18,CASSPGRQETQYF
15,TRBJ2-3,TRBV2,CASSAGTSGLDTQYF
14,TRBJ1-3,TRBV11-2,CASSLQRLGNTIYF
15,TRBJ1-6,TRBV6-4,CANFRLSSYNSPLHF
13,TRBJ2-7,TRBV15,CATSRDRRDEQYF
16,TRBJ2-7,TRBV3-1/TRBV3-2,CASSQDSTGGPHEQYF
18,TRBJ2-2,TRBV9,CASSIKDRTFANTGELFF
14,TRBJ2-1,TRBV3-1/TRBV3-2,CASSQLASNNEQFF
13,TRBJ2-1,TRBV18,CASSPLPGQGKFF
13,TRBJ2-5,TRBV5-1,CASKWTHQETQYF
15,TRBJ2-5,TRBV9,CASSSQGTAQETQYF
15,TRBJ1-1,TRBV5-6,CASSLDPRANTEAFF
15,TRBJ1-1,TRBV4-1,CASSQGTGLNTEAFF
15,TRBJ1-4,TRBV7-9,CASSLVSGANEKLFF
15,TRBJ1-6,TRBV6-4,CASSDQPGYNSPLHF
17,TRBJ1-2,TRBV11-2,CASSFGVGAESYNRYTF
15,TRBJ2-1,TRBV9,CASSVAGGSYNEQFF
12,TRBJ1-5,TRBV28,CASSGSNQPQHF
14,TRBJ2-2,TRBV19,CASSIVGGTGELFF